This T cell receptor beta chain was obtained from a study of T cell responses to AZD1222 COVID-19 vaccine. Study observations and caveats: White British donors predominated, females outnumbered males, and clonal diversity was possibly underestimated.

Produced via immunoSEQ multiplex PCR; TCRdb's table is partial and in-frame only. The sample shows more than 85,000 clones, roughly 92% of them seen only once. J was trimmed by 4 bases and V by 5 bases; bases with no gene match: 5. The CDR3 covers 14 residues. Germline CDR1 and CDR2: ENHRY and SYGVKD. To note about this clone: What it binds is not known.

The sequencing used peripheral blood, collected 28 days after the second AZD1222 dose. This sequence was found in an adult who received the AZD1222 COVID-19 vaccine. This rearrangement joins TRBV10-3 to TRBJ1-1; 9 bases are shared with TRBD1. CDR3 nucleotide sequence: TGTGCCATCAGTCGGGACAGGGTCGGCACTGAAGCTTTCTTT. It is translated as CAISRDRVGTEAFF.